The present T cell receptor beta chain was sequenced within a study of cytomegalovirus exposure and HLA in healthy donors. 13 Jbeta primers and 60 Vbeta primers were used for the PCR. The data were produced by immunoSEQ multiplex PCR, yet TCRdb's version contains in-frame clones alone and is incomplete. The repertoire holds more than 110,000 clones, around 77% seen once, with approximately 2% in the top ten. This clone was recorded a few times. This CDR3 has 13 amino acids. The germline V gene encodes CDR1 MNHEY and CDR2 SVGAGI. The germline V and J ends were trimmed by 5 bases and 3 bases, with 11 bases remaining between them.

J is TRBJ2-7 and V is TRBV6-5, with D maybe TRBD1 (5 bases). Sequencing was performed on PBMCs. The clonotype originates from a man aged 25-45 years in good health and CMV-seronegative. CDR3 region: CASSHADSYEQYF. Written as DNA, the CDR3 is TGTGCCAGCAGTCACGCAGACAGCTACGAGCAGTACTTC.